The 10 T cell receptor beta chains given below trace back to one sample, sequenced in a study of shared clonotypes between healthy human individuals (dated by TCRdb to about 2020). The library was made by the immunoSEQ multiplex PCR assay. The source is immuneACCESS, and TCRdb retained only in-frame sequences with V and J called. Part of the clones is not carried over; for the studies checked, unresolved V genes explain less than half of this, and the remainder is unexplained. The sample data list about 2 million clones, and approximately 94% of these were observed just once. Jointly, the top ten make up 1.1% of the sample. For the CD8 naive samples, CD45RO-negative cells were positively selected for CCR7, yielding a CD45RA+CCR7+ population from which TemRA cells were excluded. Sequenced: naive CD8+ T cells sorted from blood. The cell subset or site label for this specimen denotes: CD45RA+CCR7+. The source is a man younger than 30 in good health.

The chain uses TRBV5-1 and TRBJ1-5; no clear D gene. This CDR3 region has 13 residues. Trimming removed 5 bases from V and 6 bases from J, with 12 bases in between. In germline, CDR1 is SGHRS, CDR2 YFSETQ. The CDR3 sequence: CASSVLFGQPQHF. The CDR3 DNA follows: TGCGCCAGCAGTGTGTTGTTTGGTCAGCCCCAGCATTTT.

Written as DNA, the CDR3 is TGCGCCAGCAGCCAAAGCCGGGACTACGAGCAGTACTTC. It translates to CASSQSRDYEQYF. V is TRBV4-3 and J is TRBJ2-7; TRBD2 is a possible D gene (5 bases). Trimming cost V 2 bases and J 3 bases, with 8 bases left between them. CDR1 is LGHNA, CDR2 YSLEER, per germline. The CDR3 contains 13 residues.

The chain employs TRBV5-8 and TRBJ2-5; perhaps TRBD1 as D (6 bases). Germline-derived CDR1 and CDR2 are SGHTS and YDEGEE. V was pared by 0 bases and J by 5 bases, with 14 bases between. The CDR3 extends over 15 amino acids. Here the CDR3 DNA reads TGTGCCAGCAGCTTGGTTTTTTCAGGGGAGGAGACCCAGTACTTC. This translates into CASSLVFSGEETQYF.

This clone came up once. The chain carries TRBV27 and TRBJ1-6; 7 bases line up with TRBD1. In germline, CDR1 is MNHEY, CDR2 SMNVEV (reference sequence). V was clipped by 6 bases and J by 7 bases; unmatched bases: 0. The CDR3 length is 12 residues. The CDR3, as DNA: TGTGCCAGCAGGGGACAGAATTCACCCCTCCACTTT. This sequence encodes CASRGQNSPLHF.

In this sample, this clone turned up once. The CDR3 DNA reads as TGTGCCAGCAGCCAAGAGGACAGGGGCCTCTCCTACGAGCAGTACTTC. Translation gives CASSQEDRGLSYEQYF. The genes are TRBV4-2 and TRBJ2-7; 9 bases agree with TRBD1. J gave up 0 bases and V 0 bases, and 3 bases lay outside the gene matches. CDR1 and CDR2 (germline): LGHNA, YNFKEQ. CDR3 length: 16 residues.

The chain combines TRBV4-2 with TRBJ2-7; possible D gene TRBD2, 7 bases. CDR3 length equals 17 residues. The germline V and J ends were trimmed by 0 bases and 2 bases, with 17 bases remaining between them. Germline V gene lookup returns CDR1 LGHNA and CDR2 YNFKEQ. The chain's CDR3 is CASSQDLAGASTYEQYF. Here the CDR3 DNA reads TGTGCCAGCAGCCAAGATCTGGCGGGGGCGTCCACCTACGAGCAGTACTTC.

This chain uses TRBV9 with TRBJ2-1; either TRBD1 or TRBD2 may fit D (6 bases each). The CDR3 is 14 residues long. Germline CDR1 is SGDLS and CDR2 is YYNGEE. Trimming stripped 0 bases from V and 7 bases from J, with 11 bases between. CDR3 region: CASSVVGGQNEQFF. As DNA, the CDR3 is TGTGCCAGCAGCGTAGTTGGGGGGCAGAATGAGCAGTTCTTC.

This chain links TRBV4-1 with TRBJ1-4; TRBD1 matches 8 bases. The CDR3 is 15 residues long. V lost 7 bases to trimming and J lost 2 bases; unmatched junction nucleotides: 6. In germline, CDR1 is MGHRA, CDR2 YSYEKL. This CDR3 is CASKDRVATNEKLFF. The CDR3 DNA reads as TGCGCCAGCAAGGACAGGGTCGCGACTAATGAAAAACTGTTTTTT.

With respect to this clone: Other DNA sequences from this sample encode an identical CDR3 as well. The CDR3 is CASSLDSHYGYTF. The CDR3 bases are TGTGCCAGCAGCTTAGACAGCCACTATGGCTACACCTTC. The gene calls are TRBV7-9 and TRBJ1-2; D is unclear. The V gene lost 1 base and the J gene lost 3 bases, with 6 bases spanning the gap. CDR3 length: 13 residues. The germline CDR1 and CDR2 sequences are SEHNR and FQNEAQ (reference sequence).

CDR3 sequence (DNA): TGCGCCAGCAGCCTGACTAGCGGGGTCCCTTACGAGCAGTACTTC. Its protein product is CASSLTSGVPYEQYF. This sequence joins TRBV4-3 and TRBJ2-7; 11 nucleotides line up with TRBD2. Unmatched junction bases numbered 6, after V lost 4 bases and J lost 4 bases. The CDR3 contains 15 residues. Germline assignment: CDR1 LGHNA and CDR2 YSLEER.